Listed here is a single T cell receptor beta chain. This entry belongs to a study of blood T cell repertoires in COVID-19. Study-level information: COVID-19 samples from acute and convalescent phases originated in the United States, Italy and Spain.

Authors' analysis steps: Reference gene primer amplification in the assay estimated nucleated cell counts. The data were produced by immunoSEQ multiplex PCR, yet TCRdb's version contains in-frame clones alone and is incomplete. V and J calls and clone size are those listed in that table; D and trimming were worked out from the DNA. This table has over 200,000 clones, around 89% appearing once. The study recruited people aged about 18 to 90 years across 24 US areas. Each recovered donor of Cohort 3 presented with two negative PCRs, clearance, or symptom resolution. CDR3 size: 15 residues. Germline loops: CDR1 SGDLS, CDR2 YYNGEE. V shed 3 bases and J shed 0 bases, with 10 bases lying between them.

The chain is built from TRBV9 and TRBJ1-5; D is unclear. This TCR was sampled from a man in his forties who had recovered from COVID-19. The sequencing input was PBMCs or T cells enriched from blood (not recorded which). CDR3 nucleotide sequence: TGTGCCAGCAGCGCTTACAGAGATAGCAATCAGCCCCAGCATTTT. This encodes CASSAYRDSNQPQHF.